The next 14 T cell receptor beta chains were all read from a single sample in a study of cytomegalovirus exposure and HLA in healthy donors. PCR was performed using 60 Vbeta and 13 Jbeta primers. This table comes from immunoSEQ multiplex PCR, and its TCRdb copy is limited to in-frame clones, with some not included. The data hold approximately 110,000 clones, with approximately 72% observed a single time. The sample was PBMCs. The receptors come from a man under 40 in good health and CMV-seronegative.

The V call is TRBV5-6, the J call TRBJ2-1, with TRBD2 matching over 9 bases. From germline, CDR1 is SGHDT and CDR2 YYEEEE. After removal of 1 base from V and 8 bases from J, the junction contained 10 bases not matched to a gene. The length of the CDR3 is 16 residues. The CDR3 coding sequence is TGTGCCAGCAGCTTGTGGGCTAGCGGGGACCGTCATGAGCAGTTCTTC. Translation gives CASSLWASGDRHEQFF.

This clone has more than one count but fewer than ten. The chain carries TRBV6-1 and TRBJ2-7, with 9 bases aligning to TRBD1. Per the germline V gene, CDR1 is MNHNS and CDR2 is SASEGT. The ends lost 6 bases at V and 4 bases at J; junction bases unmatched: 1. The CDR3 length is 12 residues. CDR3 amino acids: CASRGTGYEQYF. Written as DNA, the CDR3 is TGTGCCAGCAGAGGGACAGGGTACGAGCAGTACTTC.

This clone was detected only once. The gene calls are TRBV18 and TRBJ2-7; 7 bases are shared with TRBD2. CDR3 length: 15 amino acids. After removal of 4 bases from V and 3 bases from J, the junction contained 9 bases not matched to a gene. CDR1 KGHSH and CDR2 LQKENI come from the germline V gene. CDR3 nucleotides: TGTGCCAGCTCACTTGGGGGGAGGGCCGACTACGAGCAGTACTTC. It yields the protein CASSLGGRADYEQYF.

Points on this clone: The identical CDR3 is also encoded by other nucleotide sequences in the sample. The chain combines TRBV18 with TRBJ1-1; tentative D call: TRBD1 (6 bases). The CDR3 sequence is 13 residues long. The germline V and J ends were trimmed by 3 bases and 1 base, with 6 bases remaining between them. Germline V gene lookup returns CDR1 KGHSH and CDR2 LQKENI. CDR3 loop: CASSPGANTEAFF. The DNA of the CDR3 is TGTGCCAGCTCACCGGGGGCGAACACTGAAGCTTTCTTT.

The chain carries TRBV28 and TRBJ1-1; weak D call: TRBD1 (5 bases). Trimming took 10 bases from V and 6 from J, leaving 21 bases between them. The CDR3 length is 14 residues. Germline V gene data show CDR1 as MDHEN and CDR2 as SYDVKM. For the CDR3, the DNA is TGTGCCAACTCTCCCGGGACTGTGATCTCTGAAGCTTTCTTT. This sequence encodes CANSPGTVISEAFF.

This clone appeared a few times. The V call is TRBV6-6, the J call TRBJ2-6; no definite D call. Deletions cut 5 bases from V and 0 bases from J, with 8 bases between. The germline gives CDR1 MNHNY, CDR2 SVGAGI (reference sequence). This CDR3 has 15 residues. CDR3: CASSPVLSGANVLTF. The DNA for the CDR3 is TGTGCCAGCAGTCCCGTTCTCTCTGGGGCCAACGTCCTGACTTTC.

The gene calls are TRBV15 and TRBJ2-4; D may be TRBD1 (6 bases). Trimming took off 5 bases at V and 8 bases at J, with 13 bases between the two ends. The CDR3 totals 13 residues. CDR1 is LNHNV and CDR2 is YYDKDF in the germline V gene (reference sequence). This chain's CDR3 is CATSLGHGDIQYF. CDR3 bases: TGTGCCACCAGCCTGGGACATGGGGACATTCAGTACTTC.

This chain connects TRBV7-2 to TRBJ2-1, with 11 bases fitting TRBD2. The CDR3 loop spans 17 amino acids. Germline trimming cut 1 base from V and 8 bases from J; bases unmatched to any gene: 10. CDR1 and CDR2 from the germline V gene are SGHTA and FQGNSA. CDR3 loop: CASSLVGASGGPDEQFF. CDR3 bases: TGTGCCAGCAGCTTAGTAGGCGCTAGCGGGGGGCCCGATGAGCAGTTCTTC.

The chain carries TRBV5-1 and TRBJ2-3; no clear D. This CDR3 has 15 residues. The germline V and J ends were trimmed by 0 bases and 0 bases, with 8 bases remaining between them. Per the germline V gene, CDR1 is SGHRS and CDR2 is YFSETQ. The CDR3 DNA reads as TGCGCCAGCAGCTTGGCCGGTAGCAGCACAGATACGCAGTATTTT. Its protein product is CASSLAGSSTDTQYF.

The J gene is TRBJ1-1, the V gene TRBV2; the match to TRBD1 covers 8 bases. There are 13 residues in the CDR3. The germline V gene encodes CDR1 SNHLY and CDR2 FYNNEI. Germline trimming cut 10 bases from V and 1 base from J; bases unmatched to any gene: 5. The CDR3 sequence: CAIRTGTNTEAFF. CDR3 in DNA: TGTGCCATCAGGACAGGGACGAACACTGAAGCTTTCTTT.

This sequence joins TRBV19 and TRBJ2-7; the D is unclear. The CDR3 is 11 amino acids. Germline V gene lookup returns CDR1 LNHDA and CDR2 SQIVND (reference sequence). V lost 4 bases to trimming and J lost 6 bases, with 7 bases between them. CDR3 loop: CASSSEFEQYF. DNA for the CDR3: TGTGCCAGTAGTAGTGAGTTCGAGCAGTACTTC.

There are a few counts of this clone. The chain combines TRBV6-5 with TRBJ2-1, with no clear D. This CDR3 region has 15 residues. Deletions cut 2 bases from V and 2 bases from J, with 10 bases between. Germline V CDR1 and CDR2: MNHEY, SVGAGI. The CDR3 reads CASSYDSTPYNEQFF. CDR3 DNA sequence: TGTGCCAGCAGTTACGACTCAACACCCTACAATGAGCAGTTCTTC.

The chain uses TRBV9 and TRBJ2-7; 8 nucleotides line up with TRBD2. The J segment lost 6 bases and the V segment lost 4 bases, leaving 9 bases of the junction unmatched. Germline values: CDR1 SGDLS, CDR2 YYNGEE. This CDR3 has 14 residues. CDR3 nucleotides: TGTGCCAGCAGCCCGGGGGGGGGCTTTGGCGAGCAGTACTTC. Protein product: CASSPGGGFGEQYF.

This chain joins TRBV4-2 and TRBJ1-3; D is uncertain. Between the trimmed V and J ends, which lost 0 bases and 1 base, there was a span of 10 bases. The CDR3 covers 16 residues. Germline CDR1 reads LGHNA; CDR2 reads YNFKEQ. CDR3 in amino acids: CASSQEGRGSGNTIYF. The CDR3 DNA is TGTGCCAGCAGCCAAGAAGGGCGGGGTTCTGGAAACACCATATATTTT.